This T cell receptor beta chain comes out of a study of OX40 agonist ivuxolimab in advanced cancers. Study in general: Dose-escalation patients had hepatocellular carcinoma, melanoma, renal cell or head and neck cancer.

Regarding this clone: Its antigen is still unknown.

The CDR3 is made up of 14 amino acids. V shed 7 bases and J shed 6 bases, with 19 bases lying between them. Germline CDR1 and CDR2: MNHNY and SVGAGI (reference sequence). The method was immunoSEQ multiplex PCR; TCRdb's version includes in-frame clones alone and lacks a portion of them. The profile covers approximately 50,000 clones, with over 70% appearing a single time and 3% to 5% taken by the ten largest. Whole-study findings and limits: By week 6 at 0.1 to 3.0 mg/kg, blood CD4+ and CD8+ T cells had expanded clonally. Researchers did not determine the expanded peripheral T cells' antigen specificity.

This receptor was obtained from an adult with an advanced solid tumor such as melanoma, head and neck, liver or kidney cancer. The sequenced sample was CD4+ or CD8+ T cells sorted from blood, obtained in a trial of the OX40 agonist ivuxolimab. The V call is TRBV6-6, the J call TRBJ2-7; D might be TRBD1 or TRBD2, each matching 5 bases. In DNA, the CDR3 is TGTGCCAGCACGACCGGGACCGTCGGTCCCGAGCAGTACTTC. Its translation is CASTTGTVGPEQYF.